These T cell receptor beta chains were read from a single sample in a study of OX40 agonist ivuxolimab in advanced cancers. Sequenced by immunoSEQ multiplex PCR; TCRdb stores in-frame clones only, minus some. The data hold some 45,000 clones, with 75% to 85% observed a single time. This material consisted of CD4+ or CD8+ T cells sorted from blood, taken in a trial of the OX40 agonist ivuxolimab. These receptor sequences come from an adult with an advanced solid tumor such as melanoma, head and neck, liver or kidney cancer. CDR3s include the opening cysteine and the closing phenylalanine or tryptophan. The order of the fields is D gene, clone size, V gene, J gene, CDR3 DNA, CDR3 protein. A D gene is named only where the DNA matches it firmly. Rows may omit the clone size; those that give it use once, few, many or a size class.

D gene: NA
clone size: NA
V gene: TRBV20-1
J gene: TRBJ2-7
CDR3 DNA: TGCAGTGCTTGGGGGAGCTACGAGCAGTACTTC
CDR3 protein: CSAWGSYEQYF

D gene: TRBD1
clone size: NA
V gene: TRBV6-5
J gene: TRBJ1-6
CDR3 DNA: TGTGCCAGCAGTCAAACAGGGGGCGGTTCACCCCTCCACTTT
CDR3 protein: CASSQTGGGSPLHF

D gene: NA
clone size: NA
V gene: TRBV5-1
J gene: TRBJ2-1
CDR3 DNA: TGCGCCAGCAGCTGGGACGGTCCGACCCGCTCCTACAATGAGCAGTTCTTC
CDR3 protein: CASSWDGPTRSYNEQFF

D gene: NA
clone size: NA
V gene: TRBV9
J gene: TRBJ2-7
CDR3 DNA: TGTGCCAGCAGCGTAGTGGACAGTGATTCGGGTCAGCAGTACTTC
CDR3 protein: CASSVVDSDSGQQYF

D gene: TRBD1
clone size: NA
V gene: TRBV7-9
J gene: TRBJ2-7
CDR3 DNA: TGTGCCAGCAGCTTGGGACAGTCAAACTACGAGCAGTACTTC
CDR3 protein: CASSLGQSNYEQYF

D gene: NA
clone size: NA
V gene: TRBV2
J gene: TRBJ1-1
CDR3 DNA: TGTGCCAGCACAAAGTCTGCGGGGTACACTGAAGCTTTCTTT
CDR3 protein: CASTKSAGYTEAFF

D gene: NA
clone size: NA
V gene: TRBV27
J gene: TRBJ1-2
CDR3 DNA: TGTGCCAGCAGTCCCCAGGGAAGTAGATATGGCTACACCTTC
CDR3 protein: CASSPQGSRYGYTF

D gene: NA
clone size: once
V gene: TRBV9
J gene: TRBJ2-2
CDR3 DNA: TGTGCCAGCAGCGTAGGGCTAGCAGCGAACACCGGGGAGCTGTTTTTT
CDR3 protein: CASSVGLAANTGELFF

D gene: TRBD1
clone size: NA
V gene: TRBV9
J gene: TRBJ1-5
CDR3 DNA: TGTGCCGGCAGCGTGGGACAGGCCAATCAGCCCCAGCATTTT
CDR3 protein: CAGSVGQANQPQHF

D gene: TRBD1
clone size: NA
V gene: TRBV5-1
J gene: TRBJ1-5
CDR3 DNA: TGCGCCAGCAGCGCGGGACAGGGTGGGAATCAGCCCCAGCATTTT
CDR3 protein: CASSAGQGGNQPQHF

D gene: TRBD1
clone size: NA
V gene: TRBV27
J gene: TRBJ2-3
CDR3 DNA: TGTGCCAGCAGTTTTCAAGGGGGCCGTACGCAGTATTTT
CDR3 protein: CASSFQGGRTQYF

D gene: NA
clone size: few
V gene: TRBV28
J gene: TRBJ1-2
CDR3 DNA: TGTGCCAGCGGCGACAACTATGGCTACACCTTC
CDR3 protein: CASGDNYGYTF

D gene: NA
clone size: NA
V gene: TRBV7-3
J gene: TRBJ2-7
CDR3 DNA: TGTGCCAGCAGCTTAACGTTCGGGGTTGACTACGAGCAGTACTTC
CDR3 protein: CASSLTFGVDYEQYF

D gene: NA
clone size: NA
V gene: TRBV18
J gene: TRBJ1-1
CDR3 DNA: TGTGCCAGCTCACGGCCGAACACTGAAGCTTTCTTT
CDR3 protein: CASSRPNTEAFF

D gene: NA
clone size: once
V gene: TRBV28
J gene: TRBJ2-1
CDR3 DNA: TGTGCCAGCAGTCGCCGAGGGCGGGGGCCGGGAGTGGTTACGTATGAGCAGTTCTTC
CDR3 protein: CASSRRGRGPGVVTYEQFF

D gene: TRBD1
clone size: NA
V gene: TRBV19
J gene: TRBJ2-7
CDR3 DNA: TGTGCCAGTAGTCAACCGGGACAGTCCTACGAGCAGTACTTC
CDR3 protein: CASSQPGQSYEQYF

D gene: NA
clone size: few
V gene: TRBV7-8
J gene: TRBJ2-5
CDR3 DNA: TGTGCCAGCAGGGGAGAGACCCAGTACTTC
CDR3 protein: CASRGETQYF

D gene: NA
clone size: NA
V gene: TRBV11-1
J gene: TRBJ2-1
CDR3 DNA: TGTGCCAGCAGCTTAATGCGTGACAATGAGCAGTTCTTC
CDR3 protein: CASSLMRDNEQFF

D gene: NA
clone size: NA
V gene: TRBV20-1
J gene: TRBJ2-3
CDR3 DNA: TGCAGTGCTAGGAGAGATACGCAGTATTTT
CDR3 protein: CSARRDTQYF

D gene: TRBD1
clone size: medium-sized
V gene: TRBV6-5
J gene: TRBJ1-2
CDR3 DNA: TGTGCCAGCAGGCACCTACAGGGGGCTCACTATGGCTACACCTTC
CDR3 protein: CASRHLQGAHYGYTF

D gene: NA
clone size: medium-sized
V gene: TRBV2
J gene: TRBJ1-5
CDR3 DNA: TGTGCCAGCGTGACGAGGGACAATCAGCCCCAGCATTTT
CDR3 protein: CASVTRDNQPQHF

D gene: NA
clone size: few
V gene: TRBV7-9
J gene: TRBJ2-1
CDR3 DNA: TGTGCCAGCAGCCCACATTCGCAGGGGATGATATACAATGAGCAGTTCTTC
CDR3 protein: CASSPHSQGMIYNEQFF